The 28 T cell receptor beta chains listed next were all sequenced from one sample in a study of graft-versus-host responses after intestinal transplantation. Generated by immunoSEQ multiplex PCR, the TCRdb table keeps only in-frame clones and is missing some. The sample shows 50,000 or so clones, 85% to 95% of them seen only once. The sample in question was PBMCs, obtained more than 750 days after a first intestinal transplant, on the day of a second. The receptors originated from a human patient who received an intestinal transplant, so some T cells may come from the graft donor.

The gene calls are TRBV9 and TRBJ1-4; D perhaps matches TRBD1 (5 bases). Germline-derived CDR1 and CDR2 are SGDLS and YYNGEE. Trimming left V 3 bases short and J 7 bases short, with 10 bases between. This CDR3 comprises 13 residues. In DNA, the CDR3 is TGTGCCAGCAGCGCAGACGACAGTGAAAAACTGTTTTTT. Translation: CASSADDSEKLFF.

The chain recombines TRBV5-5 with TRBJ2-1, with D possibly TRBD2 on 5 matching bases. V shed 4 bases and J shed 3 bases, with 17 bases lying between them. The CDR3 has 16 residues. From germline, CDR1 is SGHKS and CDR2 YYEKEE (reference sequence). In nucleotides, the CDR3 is TGTGCCAGCAGCACCGAATTAGCGTTGAACTACAATGAGCAGTTCTTC. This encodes CASSTELALNYNEQFF.

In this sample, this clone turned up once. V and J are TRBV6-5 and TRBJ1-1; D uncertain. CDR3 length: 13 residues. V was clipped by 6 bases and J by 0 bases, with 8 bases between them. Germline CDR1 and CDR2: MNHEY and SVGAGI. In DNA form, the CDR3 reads TGTGCCAGCAGGGGCCCGCTGAACACTGAAGCTTTCTTT. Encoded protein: CASRGPLNTEAFF.

CDR3 nucleotides: TGTGCCAGCAACCCCGGAGGGTTTGGGGCCAACGTCCTGACTTTC. Residues: CASNPGGFGANVLTF. The genes are TRBV11-2 and TRBJ2-6; D may be TRBD2 (6 bases). From germline, CDR1 is SGHAT and CDR2 FQNNGV. V gave up 7 bases and J gave up 3 bases, with 13 bases separating them. The CDR3 sequence is 15 residues long.

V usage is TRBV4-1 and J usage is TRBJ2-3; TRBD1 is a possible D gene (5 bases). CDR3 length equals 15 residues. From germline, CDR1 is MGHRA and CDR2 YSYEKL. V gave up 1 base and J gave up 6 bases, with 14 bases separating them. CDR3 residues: CASSQVWQGKDTQYF. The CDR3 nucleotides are TGCGCCAGCAGCCAAGTGTGGCAGGGCAAGGATACGCAGTATTTT.

This chain's CDR3 is CASSWGTQSSNYGYTF. In DNA form, the CDR3 reads TGCGCCAGCAGCTGGGGGACACAATCCAGTAACTATGGCTACACCTTC. The chain has TRBV5-1 and TRBJ1-2; maybe TRBD1 (6 bases). Per the germline V gene, CDR1 is SGHRS and CDR2 is YFSETQ. V was pared by 3 bases and J by 1 base, with 16 bases between. The CDR3 length is 16 residues.

In nucleotides, the CDR3 is TGTGCCAGCTCACACGACGGAGATACGCAGTATTTT. Translation: CASSHDGDTQYF. The chain employs TRBV18 and TRBJ2-3; the D is unclear. V was shortened by 4 bases and J by 5 bases, with 7 bases between the two germline ends. Germline CDR1 is KGHSH and CDR2 is LQKENI. The CDR3 sequence is 12 residues long.

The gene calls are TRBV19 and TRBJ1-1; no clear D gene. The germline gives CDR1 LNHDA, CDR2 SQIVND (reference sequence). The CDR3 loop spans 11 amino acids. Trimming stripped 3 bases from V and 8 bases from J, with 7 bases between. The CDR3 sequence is CASSMNREAFF. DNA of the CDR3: TGTGCCAGTAGTATGAACCGCGAAGCTTTCTTT. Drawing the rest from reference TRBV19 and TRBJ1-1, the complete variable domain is DGGITQSPKYLFRKEGQNVTLSCEQNLNHDAMYWYRQDPGQGLRLIYYSQIVNDFQKGDIAEGYSVSREKKESFPLTVTSAQKNPTAFYLCASSMNREAFFGQGTRLTVV.

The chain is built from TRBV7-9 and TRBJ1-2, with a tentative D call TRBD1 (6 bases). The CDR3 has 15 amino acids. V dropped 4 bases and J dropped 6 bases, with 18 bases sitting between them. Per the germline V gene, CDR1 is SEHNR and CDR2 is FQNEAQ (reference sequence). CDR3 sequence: CASSSQGGGSNGYTF. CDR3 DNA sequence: TGTGCCAGCAGCTCCCAAGGGGGGGGCAGTAATGGCTACACCTTC.

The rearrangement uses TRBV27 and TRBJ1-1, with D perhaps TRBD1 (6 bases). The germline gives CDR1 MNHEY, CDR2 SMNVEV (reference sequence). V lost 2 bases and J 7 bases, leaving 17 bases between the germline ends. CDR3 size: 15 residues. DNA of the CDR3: TGTGCCAGCAGTTTAATTGGGGGACACTACGTTGAAGCTTTCTTT. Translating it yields CASSLIGGHYVEAFF.

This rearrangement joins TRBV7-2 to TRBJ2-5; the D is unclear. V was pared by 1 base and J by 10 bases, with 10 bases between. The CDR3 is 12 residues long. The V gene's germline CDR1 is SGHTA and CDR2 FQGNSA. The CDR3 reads CASSLESSVQYF. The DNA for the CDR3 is TGTGCCAGCAGCTTAGAGTCTTCCGTCCAGTACTTC.

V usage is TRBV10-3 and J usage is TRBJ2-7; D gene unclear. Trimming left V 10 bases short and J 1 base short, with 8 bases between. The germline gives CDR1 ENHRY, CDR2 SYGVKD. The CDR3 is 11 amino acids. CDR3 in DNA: TGTGCCACCTCCGTTTCCTACGAGCAGTACTTC. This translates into CATSVSYEQYF.

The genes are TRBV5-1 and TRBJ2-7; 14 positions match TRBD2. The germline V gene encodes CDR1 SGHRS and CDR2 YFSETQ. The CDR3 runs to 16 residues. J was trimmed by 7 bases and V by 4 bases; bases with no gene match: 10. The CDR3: CASSPSTSGRAGEQYF. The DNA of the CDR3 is TGCGCCAGCAGCCCCTCGACTAGCGGGAGGGCAGGAGAGCAGTACTTC.

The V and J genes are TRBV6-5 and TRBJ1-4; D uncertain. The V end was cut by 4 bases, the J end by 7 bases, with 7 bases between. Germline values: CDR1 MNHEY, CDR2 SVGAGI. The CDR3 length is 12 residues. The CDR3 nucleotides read TGTGCCAGCAGTTCGGACGGTGAAAAACTGTTTTTT. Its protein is CASSSDGEKLFF.

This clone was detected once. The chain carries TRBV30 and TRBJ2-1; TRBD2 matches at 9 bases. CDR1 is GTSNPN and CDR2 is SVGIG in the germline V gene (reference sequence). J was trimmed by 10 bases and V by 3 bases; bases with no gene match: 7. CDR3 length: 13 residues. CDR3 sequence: CAWSPGLAGEQFF. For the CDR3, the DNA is TGTGCCTGGAGCCCGGGACTAGCAGGCGAGCAGTTCTTC.

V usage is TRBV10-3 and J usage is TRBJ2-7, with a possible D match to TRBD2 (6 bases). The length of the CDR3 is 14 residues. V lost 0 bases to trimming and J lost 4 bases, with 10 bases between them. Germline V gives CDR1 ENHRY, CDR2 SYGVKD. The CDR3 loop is CAISESREEYEQYF. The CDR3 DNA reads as TGTGCCATCAGTGAGTCGAGGGAGGAATACGAGCAGTACTTC.

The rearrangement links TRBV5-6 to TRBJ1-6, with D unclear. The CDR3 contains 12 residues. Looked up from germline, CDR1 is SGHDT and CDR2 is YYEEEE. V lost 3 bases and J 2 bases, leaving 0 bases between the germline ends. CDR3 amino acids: CASSSYNSPLHF. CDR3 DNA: TGTGCCAGCAGCTCCTATAATTCACCCCTCCACTTT.

CDR3: CASSWGRTNSPLHF. For the CDR3, the DNA is TGTGCCAGCAGTTGGGGGCGCACTAATTCACCCCTCCACTTT. This chain connects TRBV6-5 to TRBJ1-6; possible D gene TRBD1, 6 bases. Trimming took 4 bases from V and 6 from J, leaving 10 bases between them. Germline V gene sequence: CDR1 MNHEY, CDR2 SVGAGI. The CDR3 runs 14 residues.

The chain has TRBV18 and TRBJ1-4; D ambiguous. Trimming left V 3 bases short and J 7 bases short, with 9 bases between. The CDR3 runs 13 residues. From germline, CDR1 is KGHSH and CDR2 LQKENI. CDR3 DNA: TGTGCCAGCTCACCCCCGTTCCGTGAAAAACTGTTTTTT. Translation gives CASSPPFREKLFF.

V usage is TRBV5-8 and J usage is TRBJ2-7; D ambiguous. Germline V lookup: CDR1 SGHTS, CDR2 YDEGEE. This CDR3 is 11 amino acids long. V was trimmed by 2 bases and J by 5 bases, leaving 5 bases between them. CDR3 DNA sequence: TGTGCCAGCAGCTTCATGAACGAGCAGTACTTC. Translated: CASSFMNEQYF. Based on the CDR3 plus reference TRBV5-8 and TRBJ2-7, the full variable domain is EAGVTQSPTHLIKTRGQQATLRCSPISGHTSVYWYQQALGLGLQFLLWYDEGEERNRGNFPPRFSGRQFPNYSSELNVNALELEDSALYLCASSFMNEQYFGPGTRLTVT.

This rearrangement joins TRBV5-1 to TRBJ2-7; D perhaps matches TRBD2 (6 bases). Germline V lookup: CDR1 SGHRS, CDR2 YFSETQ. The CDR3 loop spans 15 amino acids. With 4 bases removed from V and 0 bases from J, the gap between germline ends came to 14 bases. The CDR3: CASSPIGRGSYEQYF. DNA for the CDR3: TGCGCCAGCAGCCCCATCGGGAGAGGCTCCTACGAGCAGTACTTC.

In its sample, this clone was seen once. The CDR3 is CASRARENTGELFF. The CDR3 bases are TGTGCCAGTAGGGCCCGGGAAAACACCGGGGAGCTGTTTTTT. The chain recombines TRBV19 with TRBJ2-2, with a possible D match to TRBD2 (5 bases). V was shortened by 6 bases and J by 2 bases, with 10 bases between the two germline ends. The germline gives CDR1 LNHDA, CDR2 SQIVND (reference sequence). The CDR3 totals 14 residues. Full variable domain (missing parts from reference TRBV19 and TRBJ2-2): DGGITQSPKYLFRKEGQNVTLSCEQNLNHDAMYWYRQDPGQGLRLIYYSQIVNDFQKGDIAEGYSVSREKKESFPLTVTSAQKNPTAFYLCASRARENTGELFFGEGSRLTVL.

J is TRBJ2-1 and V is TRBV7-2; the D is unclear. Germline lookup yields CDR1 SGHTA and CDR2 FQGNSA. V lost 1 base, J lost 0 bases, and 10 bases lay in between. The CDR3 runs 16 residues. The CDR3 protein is CASSLGVVGSYNEQFF. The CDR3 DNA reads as TGTGCCAGCAGCTTAGGGGTCGTAGGCTCCTACAATGAGCAGTTCTTC.

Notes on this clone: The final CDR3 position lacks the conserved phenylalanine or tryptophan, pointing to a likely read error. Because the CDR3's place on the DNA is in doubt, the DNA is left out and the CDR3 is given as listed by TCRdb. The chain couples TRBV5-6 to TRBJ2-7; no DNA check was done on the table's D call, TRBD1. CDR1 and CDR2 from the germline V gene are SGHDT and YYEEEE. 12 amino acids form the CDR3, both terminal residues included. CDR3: CASSLVGTEFSL.

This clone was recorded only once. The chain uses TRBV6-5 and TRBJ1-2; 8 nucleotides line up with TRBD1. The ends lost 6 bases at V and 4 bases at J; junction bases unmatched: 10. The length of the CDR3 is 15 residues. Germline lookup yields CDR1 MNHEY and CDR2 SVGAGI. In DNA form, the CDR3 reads TGTGCCAGCAGGGATCCCTCTCAGGGGGCCTATGGCTACACCTTC. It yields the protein CASRDPSQGAYGYTF.

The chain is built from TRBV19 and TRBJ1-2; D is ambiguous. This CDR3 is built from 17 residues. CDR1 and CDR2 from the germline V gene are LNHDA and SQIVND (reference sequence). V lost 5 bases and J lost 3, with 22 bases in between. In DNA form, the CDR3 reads TGTGCCAGTAGTCCCGGACCCCCACGCGGCGGTTACTATGGCTACACCTTC. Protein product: CASSPGPPRGGYYGYTF.

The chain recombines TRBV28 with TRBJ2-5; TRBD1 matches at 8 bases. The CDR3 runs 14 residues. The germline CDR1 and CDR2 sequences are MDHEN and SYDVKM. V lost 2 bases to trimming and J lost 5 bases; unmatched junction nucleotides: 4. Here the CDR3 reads CASSLDRGEETQYF. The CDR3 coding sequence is TGTGCCAGCAGTTTAGACAGGGGCGAGGAGACCCAGTACTTC.

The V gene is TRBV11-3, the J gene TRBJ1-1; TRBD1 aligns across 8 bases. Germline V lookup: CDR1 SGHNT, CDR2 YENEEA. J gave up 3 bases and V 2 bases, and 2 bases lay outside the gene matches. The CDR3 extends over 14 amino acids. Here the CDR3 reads CASSLTGGDTEAFF. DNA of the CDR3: TGTGCCAGCAGCTTAACAGGGGGGGACACTGAAGCTTTCTTT.